These T cell receptor beta chains were read from a single sample in a study of cytomegalovirus exposure and HLA in healthy donors. This table comes from immunoSEQ multiplex PCR, and its TCRdb copy is limited to in-frame clones, with some not included. The top ten clones hold 5.5% to 6% of a sample with some 93,000 clones, around three fifths of them seen once. Sample: PBMCs. The receptors were gathered from a boy between 10 and 17 years old in good health and CMV-seropositive. Both conserved end residues are part of each CDR3. Fields, in order: D gene, J gene, clone size, V gene, CDR3 protein, CDR3 DNA. D genes are given only for firm matches. Part of the rows lack a size; the others show once, few, many or a class for expanded clones.

>.|TRBJ2-3|.|TRBV2
CAVGEDTQYF
TGTGCCGTCGGGGAAGATACGCAGTATTTT
>.|TRBJ2-7|few|TRBV2
CASSLGRHRGEQYF
TGTGCCAGCTCCCTGGGGAGGCACCGGGGCGAGCAGTACTTC
>TRBD2|TRBJ2-7|.|TRBV7-2
CASSQRAGGKYEQYF
TGTGCCAGCAGTCAAAGAGCGGGGGGGAAATACGAGCAGTACTTC
>TRBD1|TRBJ1-4|.|TRBV9
CASSVDQGADWEKLFF
TGTGCCAGCAGCGTAGATCAGGGGGCGGATTGGGAAAAACTGTTTTTT
>.|TRBJ2-2|.|TRBV25-1
CASSEPRQYTGELFF
TGTGCCAGCAGTGAACCCAGACAATACACCGGGGAGCTGTTTTTT
>TRBD1|TRBJ2-7|.|TRBV19
CASSIRDRGPYEQYF
TGTGCCAGTAGTATAAGGGACAGGGGACCCTACGAGCAGTACTTC
>.|TRBJ2-2|.|TRBV7-6
CASSLRGTGELFF
TGTGCCAGCAGCTTAAGGGGCACCGGGGAGCTGTTTTTT
>.|TRBJ1-3|.|TRBV2
CASSDSEDLTGNTIYF
TGTGCCAGCAGTGATTCGGAGGACTTGACTGGAAACACCATATATTTT
>.|TRBJ2-3|.|TRBV2
CASRIKPELDTQYF
TGTGCCAGCAGAATTAAACCGGAGTTGGATACGCAGTATTTT
>TRBD1|TRBJ1-6|.|TRBV4-1
CASSRGPGVSPLHF
TGCGCCAGCAGCAGGGGGCCAGGGGTGTCACCCCTCCACTTT
>.|TRBJ1-1|few|TRBV7-9
CASSGRGGVNTEAFF
TGTGCCAGCAGCGGCCGTGGGGGGGTGAACACTGAAGCTTTCTTT
>.|TRBJ1-1|.|TRBV5-1
CASSSAPGNTEAFF
TGCGCCAGCAGCTCGGCGCCGGGGAACACTGAAGCTTTCTTT
>.|TRBJ2-3|few|TRBV5-1
CASTQDRQQDTQYF
TGCGCCAGCACCCAGGACAGACAGCAAGATACGCAGTATTTT
>.|TRBJ2-7|.|TRBV5-6
CASSLAAHEQYF
TGTGCCAGCAGTCTAGCCGCCCACGAGCAGTACTTC
>.|TRBJ2-3|.|TRBV5-1
CASSLGGQSGDTQYF
TGCGCCAGCAGCTTGGGAGGGCAGTCGGGAGATACGCAGTATTTT
>TRBD1|TRBJ1-3|.|TRBV2
CASRDRGSGNTIYF
TGTGCCAGCAGGGACAGGGGTAGTGGAAACACCATATATTTT
>.|TRBJ2-5|few|TRBV5-4
CASSLWQGETQYF
TGTGCCAGCAGCTTGTGGCAGGGGGAGACCCAGTACTTC
>TRBD1|TRBJ1-4|.|TRBV7-2
CASSPKWTGVDEKLFF
TGTGCCAGCAGCCCGAAATGGACAGGGGTCGATGAAAAACTGTTTTTT
>.|TRBJ2-3|once|TRBV25-1
CASSVSYDTQYF
TGTGCCAGCAGTGTTAGTTACGATACGCAGTATTTT
>TRBD2|TRBJ2-1|.|TRBV4-1
CASSQDGGGGAGDEQFF
TGCGCCAGCAGCCAAGATGGTGGCGGGGGGGCTGGGGATGAGCAGTTCTTC
>.|TRBJ2-2|.|TRBV27
CASSLTSDVGAGELFF
TGTGCCAGCAGCCTTACCTCGGACGTAGGGGCCGGGGAGCTGTTTTTT
>TRBD2|TRBJ2-7|once|TRBV11-1
CASSSKREANYEQYF
TGTGCCAGCAGTTCGAAGCGGGAGGCGAACTACGAGCAGTACTTC
>.|TRBJ2-7|.|TRBV6-1
CASSESLYEQYF
TGTGCCAGCAGTGAATCCCTTTACGAGCAGTACTTC
>.|TRBJ1-4|.|TRBV5-8
CASTHTGILDEKLFF
TGTGCCAGCACACACACAGGGATCCTAGATGAAAAACTGTTTTTT
>.|TRBJ2-5|.|TRBV7-9
CASSLQAGQETQYF
TGTGCCAGCAGCTTACAAGCAGGGCAAGAGACCCAGTACTTC
>.|TRBJ2-3|once|TRBV5-1
CASSLGSPAAADTQYF
TGCGCCAGCAGCTTGGGCTCACCGGCTGCGGCAGATACGCAGTATTTT
>TRBD1|TRBJ2-7|.|TRBV5-1
CASSLSPYRGTSYEQYF
TGCGCCAGCAGCTTGTCTCCTTACAGGGGGACCTCCTACGAGCAGTACTTC
>.|TRBJ2-7|.|TRBV5-4
CASRSLDNHEQYF
TGTGCCAGCAGATCTCTGGACAACCACGAGCAGTACTTC
>TRBD1|TRBJ1-2|.|TRBV7-2
CASSPHRGSRGYTF
TGTGCCAGCAGCCCTCACAGGGGAAGTCGTGGCTACACCTTC
>.|TRBJ2-2|.|TRBV5-1
CASTQGWGNTGELFF
TGCGCCAGCACCCAGGGTTGGGGGAACACCGGGGAGCTGTTTTTT
>TRBD1|TRBJ1-1|.|TRBV7-9
CASSLDMDRGTEAFF
TGTGCCAGCAGCTTAGATATGGACAGGGGGACTGAAGCTTTCTTT
>TRBD1|TRBJ1-2|once|TRBV6-5
CASSTDRYLYGYTF
TGTGCCAGCAGCACGGACAGGTACCTCTATGGCTACACCTTC
>.|TRBJ2-2|.|TRBV7-3
CASSLSHRDTGELFF
TGTGCCAGCAGCTTATCGCACAGGGACACCGGGGAGCTGTTTTTT